The TCR beta chain described here comes from a study of blood T cell repertoires in COVID-19. Study summary: Some COVID-19 samples were acute and others convalescent; all came from the United States, Italy and Spain. The analysed material was cDNA or gDNA that came from T cells, B-cell-depleted T cells, or PBMCs.

The CDR3 totals 16 residues. V shed 6 bases, J shed 4 bases, and the junction held 12 bases outside the gene matches. In germline, CDR1 is SNHLY, CDR2 FYNNEI. Repertoires were generated with immunoSEQ multiplex PCR, while TCRdb's copy carries only in-frame clones and drops some. Among some 80,000 clones listed, roughly 84% were seen once. The TCR originated in a human donor in a cohort sampled during active COVID-19. J is TRBJ2-5 and V is TRBV2; 9 bases line up with TRBD1. Sequencing input: peripheral blood. The CDR3 DNA reads TGTGCCAGCAGCAGGGACAGGGACAGGGCGCGAGAGACCCAGTACTTC. Encoded protein: CASSRDRDRARETQYF.